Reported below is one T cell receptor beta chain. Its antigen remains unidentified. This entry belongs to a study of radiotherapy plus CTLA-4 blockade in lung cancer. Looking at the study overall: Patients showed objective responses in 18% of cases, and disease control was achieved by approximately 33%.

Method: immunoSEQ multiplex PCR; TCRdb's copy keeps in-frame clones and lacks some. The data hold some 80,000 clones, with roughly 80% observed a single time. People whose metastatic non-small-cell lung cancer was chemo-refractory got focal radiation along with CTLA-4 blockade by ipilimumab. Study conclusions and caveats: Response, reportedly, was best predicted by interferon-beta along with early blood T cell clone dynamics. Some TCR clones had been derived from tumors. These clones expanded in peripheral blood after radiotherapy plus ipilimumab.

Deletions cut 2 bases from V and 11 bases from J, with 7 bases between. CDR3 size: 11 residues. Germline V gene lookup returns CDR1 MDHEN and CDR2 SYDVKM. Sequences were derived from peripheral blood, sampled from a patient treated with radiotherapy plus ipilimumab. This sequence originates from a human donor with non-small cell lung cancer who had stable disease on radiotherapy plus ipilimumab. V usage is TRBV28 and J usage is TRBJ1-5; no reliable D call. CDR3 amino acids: CASSLGMAQHF. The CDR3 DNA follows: TGTGCCAGCAGTTTAGGCATGGCCCAGCATTTT.